These T cell receptor beta chains were read from a single sample in a study of T-cell memory formation after mild COVID-19. From the 5' RACE reads, TCRdb called clonotypes with MiXCR, one entry per CDR3 protein. The table includes fewer than 550,000 distinct CDR3 sequences, 20% detected once. Sequenced material: PBMCs or a T cell subset sorted from them (not recorded which). The receptor source for this set is an adult woman who had mild COVID-19 (a few samples of this study predate the infection). Cell type and time point are not known. CDR3s include the opening cysteine and the closing phenylalanine or tryptophan. The D gene is left open where the match is weak. Some rows have no size entry. The others give once, few or many, or a class for an expanded clone.

TRBV29-1,TRBD1,NA,TRBJ1-2,CSTRSDRGLNYGYTF,TGCAGCACCCGATCGGACAGGGGGCTTAACTATGGCTACACCTTC
TRBV5-1,NA,few,TRBJ2-2,CASSLEVARHGELFF,TGCGCCAGCAGCTTGGAAGTAGCGAGGCACGGGGAGCTGTTTTTT
TRBV12-3/TRBV12-4,NA,few,TRBJ2-3,CASSRDADTQYF,TGTGCCAGCAGTCGGGACGCAGATACGCAGTATTTT
TRBV7-9,NA,NA,TRBJ2-2,CASTQWNTGELFF,TGTGCCAGCACCCAGTGGAACACCGGGGAGCTGTTTTTT
TRBV5-1,NA,few,TRBJ2-4,CASSLMGLGDIQYF,TGCGCCAGCAGCTTAATGGGTTTGGGTGACATTCAGTACTTC
TRBV7-2,NA,NA,TRBJ2-3,CASSLTWGVLTDTQYF,TGTGCCAGCAGCTTAACTTGGGGGGTCCTCACAGATACGCAGTATTTT
TRBV5-1,TRBD1,many,TRBJ1-1,CASSTDPGGTNTEAFF,TGCGCCAGCAGCACCGACCCAGGGGGTACGAACACTGAAGCTTTCTTT
TRBV10-3,NA,few,TRBJ2-3,CAISESSYGTDTQYF,TGTGCCATCAGTGAGTCGAGTTACGGGACAGATACGCAGTATTTT
TRBV4-3,NA,few,TRBJ2-1,CASSHRDWNNEQFF,TGCGCCAGCAGCCACCGGGACTGGAACAATGAGCAGTTCTTC
TRBV11-3,NA,NA,TRBJ1-1,CASSLNGGSTEAFF,TGTGCCAGCAGCTTAAACGGGGGTAGTACTGAAGCTTTCTTT
TRBV20-1,TRBD1,NA,TRBJ1-2,CSARNRGYGYTF,TGCAGTGCTAGAAACAGGGGATATGGCTACACCTTC
TRBV7-6,TRBD1,NA,TRBJ1-3,CASSLGDRADTIYF,TGTGCCAGCAGCTTAGGGGACAGGGCGGACACCATATATTTT
TRBV5-6,NA,NA,TRBJ1-1,CASSSRGWVNTEAFF,TGTGCCAGCAGCTCAAGGGGGTGGGTGAACACTGAAGCTTTCTTT
TRBV7-6,NA,few,TRBJ2-2,CASSLDGSGGELFF,TGTGCCAGCAGCTTAGATGGAAGTGGCGGGGAGCTGTTTTTT
TRBV15,NA,few,TRBJ1-1,CATSRVVGEAFF,TGTGCCACCAGCAGGGTAGTGGGTGAAGCTTTCTTT
TRBV6-1,TRBD1,few,TRBJ1-5,CASSEGRGQPQHF,TGTGCCAGCAGTGAAGGCAGGGGGCAGCCCCAGCATTTT
TRBV7-6,TRBD1,few,TRBJ2-7,CASSAPGGDEQYF,TGTGCCAGCAGCGCCCCAGGGGGCGACGAGCAGTACTTC
TRBV6-6,NA,few,TRBJ2-7,CASSYSTAHTSYEQYF,TGTGCCAGCAGTTACTCGACAGCCCATACCTCCTACGAGCAGTACTTC
TRBV10-3,TRBD2,few,TRBJ2-3,CAISGLAGGSTDTQYF,TGTGCCATCAGTGGACTAGCGGGAGGGAGTACAGATACGCAGTATTTT
TRBV7-9,NA,few,TRBJ1-2,CASTLPSEVNYGYTF,TGTGCCAGCACCCTCCCGAGCGAAGTGAACTATGGCTACACCTTC
TRBV6-2/TRBV6-3,TRBD2,few,TRBJ2-7,CASSYVAGGYEQYF,TGTGCCAGCAGTTACGTAGCGGGAGGCTACGAGCAGTACTTC
TRBV4-1,NA,few,TRBJ1-4,CASSQGPGTIEKLFF,TGCGCCAGCAGCCAAGGCCCCGGGACCATAGAAAAACTGTTTTTT
TRBV9,TRBD2,few,TRBJ2-5,CASNRGGDEETQYF,TGTGCCAGCAACCGGGGGGGAGACGAAGAGACCCAGTACTTC
TRBV27,NA,few,TRBJ2-3,CASSSVGPPTDTQYF,TGTGCCAGCAGTTCGGTGGGACCTCCCACAGATACGCAGTATTTT
TRBV6-5,NA,NA,TRBJ1-2,CASSYSPGPGPYGYTF,TGTGCCAGCAGTTACTCTCCCGGCCCGGGCCCCTATGGCTACACCTTC
TRBV6-5,NA,NA,TRBJ1-5,CASSYSSAAKQPQHF,TGTGCCAGCAGTTACTCATCGGCGGCGAAACAGCCCCAGCATTTT
TRBV30,NA,NA,TRBJ2-3,CAWVAPPGTDTQYF,TGTGCCTGGGTAGCGCCCCCGGGCACAGATACGCAGTATTTT
TRBV30,NA,NA,TRBJ2-2,CACGELFF,TGTGCCTGCGGGGAGCTGTTTTTT
TRBV5-4,TRBD1,NA,TRBJ2-6,CASSADRAGANVLTF,TGTGCCAGCAGCGCTGACAGGGCTGGGGCCAACGTCCTGACTTTC
TRBV7-6,TRBD2,NA,TRBJ2-7,CASSPTSGREYEQYF,TGTGCCAGCAGCCCGACTAGCGGGAGGGAATACGAGCAGTACTTC
TRBV2,NA,few,TRBJ2-5,CASSRTFSVQETQYF,TGTGCCAGCAGCAGGACCTTTAGCGTCCAAGAGACCCAGTACTTC
TRBV6-1,NA,few,TRBJ2-7,CASRTDSYEQYF,TGTGCCAGCCGGACAGACTCCTACGAGCAGTACTTC
TRBV2,NA,NA,TRBJ2-5,CASSENHGSLRGGLQETQYF,TGTGCCAGCAGTGAAAATCACGGTTCCCTCCGTGGGGGGCTCCAAGAGACCCAGTACTTC
TRBV7-8,TRBD2,many,TRBJ2-7,CASSLARSGSGYEQYF,TGTGCCAGCAGCTTAGCGCGGAGCGGGAGCGGTTACGAGCAGTACTTC
TRBV11-2,TRBD1,NA,TRBJ2-7,CASSVLGQGYHEQYF,TGTGCCAGCAGCGTCTTGGGACAGGGTTACCACGAGCAGTACTTC